This T cell receptor beta chain appears in the sequencing data of a study of T cells in Graves' hyperthyroidism and ophthalmopathy. The study's findings and limits: The majority of expanded thyroid clonotypes above 0.001 also appeared in blood. Ophthalmopathy cases were set apart from stable hyperthyroidism by a 13 V-J model.

The study included ophthalmopathy patients with Clinical Activity Score at least 3, NOSPECS grade at least 4 and duration under 3 months. A patient was excluded if there was uncontrolled infection, other autoimmune disease, pregnancy or lactation. The CDR3 has 15 residues. Germline CDR1 is KGHDR and CDR2 is SFDVKD. Trimming pared 6 bases from V and 7 bases from J, leaving 20 bases between. Amplified TCR beta CDR3 regions came from RNA transcripts. A set of HTBI primers served as the primers for a first-round RT-PCR of the TCR CDR3. A single record per CDR3 protein comes from TCRdb applying MiXCR to the multiplex PCR reads. The sample has about 500,000 distinct CDR3 sequences; about a sixth are singletons. This clonotype was recorded many times. Its specificity is unknown.

This TCR was sampled from a woman between 18 and 29 years old with Graves' ophthalmopathy. The V call is TRBV24-1, the J call TRBJ1-2, with D possibly matching TRBD1 (5 bases). Sequenced material: blood. The CDR3 protein is CATSSSGGTGLGYTF. CDR3 coding DNA: TGTGCCACCAGTTCCTCCGGGGGAACGGGGCTTGGCTACACCTTC.